The 2 T cell receptor beta chains listed next were all sequenced from one sample in a study of tumor-infiltrating lymphocytes in localized non-small cell lung cancer. The table came from immunoSEQ multiplex PCR; TCRdb's copy has only in-frame clones and leaves some out. The sample has about 13,000 clones, around 74% seen once. Material for sequencing was lung tumor tissue. Source of these receptors: a human donor with non-small cell lung cancer.

The chain carries TRBV6-6 and TRBJ2-7, with 10 bases lining up with TRBD2. The CDR3 has 15 residues. V lost 5 bases and J lost 3; bases outside the gene matches: 7. Germline lookup yields CDR1 MNHNY and CDR2 SVGAGI (reference sequence). CDR3 sequence reads: CASSLKTSGDYEQYF. The CDR3 DNA sequence: TGTGCCAGCAGTCTAAAAACTAGCGGGGACTACGAGCAGTACTTC.

The V gene is TRBV7-2, the J gene TRBJ1-3; the match to TRBD1 covers 8 bases. Germline loops: CDR1 SGHTA, CDR2 FQGNSA. The CDR3 spans 14 residues. V was pared by 3 bases and J by 4 bases, with 2 bases of the junction left unmatched. The chain's CDR3 is CASSFGQGGNTIYF. Written as DNA, the CDR3 is TGTGCCAGCAGCTTCGGACAGGGCGGAAACACCATATATTTT.